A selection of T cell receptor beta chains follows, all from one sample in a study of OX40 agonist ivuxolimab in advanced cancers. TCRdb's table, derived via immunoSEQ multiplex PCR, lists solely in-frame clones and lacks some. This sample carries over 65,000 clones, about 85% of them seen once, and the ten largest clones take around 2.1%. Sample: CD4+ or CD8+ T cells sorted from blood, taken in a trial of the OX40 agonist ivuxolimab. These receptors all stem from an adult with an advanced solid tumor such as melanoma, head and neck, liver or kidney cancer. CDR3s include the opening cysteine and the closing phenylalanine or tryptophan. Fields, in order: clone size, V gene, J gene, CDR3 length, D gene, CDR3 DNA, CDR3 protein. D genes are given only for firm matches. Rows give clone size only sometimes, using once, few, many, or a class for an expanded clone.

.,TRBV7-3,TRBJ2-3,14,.,TGTGCCAGCAGCTTCTCGGGGCGGGGAGATACGCAGTATTTT,CASSFSGRGDTQYF
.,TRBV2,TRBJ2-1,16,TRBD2,TGTGCCAGCAGTGGACCGGGACTAGCAATGGGCAATGAGCAGTTCTTC,CASSGPGLAMGNEQFF
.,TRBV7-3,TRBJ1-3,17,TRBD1,TGTGCCAGCAGCTTACACGCAACAGGGGGCTTTGGAAACACCATATATTTT,CASSLHATGGFGNTIYF
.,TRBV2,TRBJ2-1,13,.,TGTGCCAGCAGTGAGGAATTACAGGGTGAGCAGTTCTTC,CASSEELQGEQFF
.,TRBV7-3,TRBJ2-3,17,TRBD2,TGTGCCAGCATCCAAAATGATAGCGGGGGGGGCACAGATACGCAGTATTTT,CASIQNDSGGGTDTQYF
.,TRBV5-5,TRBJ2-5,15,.,TGTGCCAGCAGCTTGGTGGTGGTTGGGAAAGAGACCCAGTACTTC,CASSLVVVGKETQYF
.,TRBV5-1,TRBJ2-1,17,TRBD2,TGCGCCAGCAGCTTACGCGGGACTAGCGGGAGAAGAAATGAGCAGTTCTTC,CASSLRGTSGRRNEQFF
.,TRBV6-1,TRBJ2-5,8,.,TGTGCCGTTGAGACCCAGTACTTC,CAVETQYF
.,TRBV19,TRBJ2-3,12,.,TGTGCCAGTAGGTCTACGGGAGATACGCAGTATTTT,CASRSTGDTQYF
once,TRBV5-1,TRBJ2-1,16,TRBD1,TGCGCCAGCAGCCTAGAGACAGGGGGCAGGAACAATGAGCAGTTCTTC,CASSLETGGRNNEQFF
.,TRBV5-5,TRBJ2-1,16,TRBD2,TGTGCCAGCAGCTTGGGCCTAGCGGGATCTTACAATGAGCAGTTCTTC,CASSLGLAGSYNEQFF
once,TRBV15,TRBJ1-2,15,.,TGTGCCACCAGCAGAGATATGGGGGATAACTATGGCTACACCTTC,CATSRDMGDNYGYTF
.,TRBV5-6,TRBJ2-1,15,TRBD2,TGTGCCAGCAGCTTAACTAGCGGCTCCTACAATGAGCAGTTCTTC,CASSLTSGSYNEQFF
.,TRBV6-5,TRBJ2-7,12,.,TGTGCCAGTTCGGGCTACTCCTACGAGCAGTACTTC,CASSGYSYEQYF
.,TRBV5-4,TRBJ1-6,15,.,TGTGCCAGCAGCTTGTCAGGGTTGTATAATTCACCCCTCCACTTT,CASSLSGLYNSPLHF
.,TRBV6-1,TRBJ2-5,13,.,TGTGCCAGCAGTCCGGGACTTCAAGAGACCCAGTACTTC,CASSPGLQETQYF
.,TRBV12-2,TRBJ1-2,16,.,TGTGCAAGTCGCTCCAACTATGACAGGGAGAGGTATGGCTACACCTTC,CASRSNYDRERYGYTF
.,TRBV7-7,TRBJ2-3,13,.,TGTGCCAGCAGCTCAAGGGGCGGTGATACGCAGTATTTT,CASSSRGGDTQYF
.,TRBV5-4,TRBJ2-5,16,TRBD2,TGTGCCAGCAGCTTGTTGGCTAGCGGCCTCCAAGAGACCCAGTACTTC,CASSLLASGLQETQYF
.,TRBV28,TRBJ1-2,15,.,TGTGCCAGCCACCGCCCCCTCCAACCTAACTATGGCTACACCTTC,CASHRPLQPNYGYTF
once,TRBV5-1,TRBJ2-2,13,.,TGCGCCAGCAGTCCAGGGCAGATCGGGGAGCTGTTTTTT,CASSPGQIGELFF
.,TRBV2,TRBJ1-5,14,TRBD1,TGTGCCAGCAGTGAAGACAGGGGGCTTCAGCCCCAGCATTTT,CASSEDRGLQPQHF
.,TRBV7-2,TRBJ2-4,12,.,TGTGCCAGCAGCTTGGAGGGGCACATTCAGTACTTC,CASSLEGHIQYF